These T cell receptor beta chains were read from a single sample in a study of molecular identifiers for immune sequencing clone quantification. From the PCR reads, TCRdb called clonotypes with MiXCR, one entry per CDR3 protein. The table lists about 98,000 distinct CDR3 sequences, about 35% of them singletons. Sequencing input: naive CD8+ T cells from blood, with Jurkat cell RNA spiked in. All receptors come from a human donor in good health. Some libraries in this study had Jurkat cell RNA spiked in. Each CDR3 is given with its conserved first and last residue. The D gene is left open where the match is weak. Clone size is stated in some rows and not others, as once, few, many or a class when expanded.

TRBV15	-	TRBJ2-3	-	TGTGCCACCAGCAGTGGAGCGGTACCCCACAGGGATAGCACAGATACGCAGTATTTT	CATSSGAVPHRDSTDTQYF
TRBV19	-	TRBJ2-6	-	TGTGCCAGTAGTAGATGGGACACTGGGGCCAACGTCCTGACTTTC	CASSRWDTGANVLTF
TRBV7-8	-	TRBJ1-5	-	TGTGCCAGCAGCCTACCGGGTGGGCAGCCCCAGCATTTT	CASSLPGGQPQHF
TRBV7-3	-	TRBJ2-1	-	TGTGCCAGCAGCCAACTAGGGGGGTCCTACAATGAGCAGTTCTTC	CASSQLGGSYNEQFF
TRBV7-9	-	TRBJ2-4	few	TGTGCCAGCAGCTTAGGTTCCGTCCGGGCCAAAAACATTCAGTACTTC	CASSLGSVRAKNIQYF
TRBV20-1	-	TRBJ1-2	-	TGCAGTGCTTGGGGCGAAGGGAGGGGCGATGGCTATGGCTACACCTTC	CSAWGEGRGDGYGYTF
TRBV7-6	-	TRBJ2-3	-	TGTGCCAGCAGCTTAGCGGGAGAGCTGGGAGATACGCAGTATTTT	CASSLAGELGDTQYF
TRBV9	-	TRBJ2-1	-	TGTGCCAGCGGTTTTACACCGGGACTCACGTACAATGAGCAGTTCTTC	CASGFTPGLTYNEQFF
TRBV28	-	TRBJ1-6	few	TGTGCCAGCAGCTCAAGTACAGGGATTTGGTCACCCCTCCACTTT	CASSSSTGIWSPLHF
TRBV5-5	-	TRBJ1-4	-	TGTGCCAGCAGCTTGTCGGAATTCCTGGGGGAAAAACTGTTTTTT	CASSLSEFLGEKLFF
TRBV3-1	TRBD1	TRBJ2-7	few	TGTGCCAGCAGCCAAGAGATCCTGGGGACAGGGTGGGACGAGCAGTACTTC	CASSQEILGTGWDEQYF
TRBV29-1	-	TRBJ2-2	-	TGCAGCGTTGCCCTGGACCTAAACACCGGGGAGCTGTTTTTT	CSVALDLNTGELFF
TRBV6-2/TRBV6-3	TRBD1	TRBJ1-5	-	TGTGCCAGCAGCGACAGGGAGTATCTGCCCCAGCATTTT	CASSDREYLPQHF
TRBV28	-	TRBJ2-2	few	TGTGCCAGCAGATTTCTCGGGCAGTATAGAGGGGAGCTGTTTTTT	CASRFLGQYRGELFF
TRBV4-2	TRBD1	TRBJ2-7	-	TGTGCCAGCAGCCAAGTAGAGACTGGGACAGGATCCTACGAGCAGTACTTC	CASSQVETGTGSYEQYF
TRBV4-2	-	TRBJ1-1	few	TGTGCCAGCAGCCAAGGGTTATGGGCAGAGGCTTTCTTT	CASSQGLWAEAFF
TRBV28	-	TRBJ2-7	few	TGTGCCAGCAGTTTCCCTACAGGGTTGCAGGAGCAGTACTTC	CASSFPTGLQEQYF
TRBV7-6	TRBD2	TRBJ2-5	-	TGTGCCAGCAGCTTACTAGCGGGAGGGAAGTACCAAGAGACCCAGTACTTC	CASSLLAGGKYQETQYF
TRBV7-8	-	TRBJ2-1	-	TGTGCCAGCAGTTTCTTCGACGACTCCTACAATGAGCAGTTCTTC	CASSFFDDSYNEQFF
TRBV7-9	-	TRBJ2-7	few	TGTGCCAGCAGCTTAGGGGGCCAGACCTACGAGCAGTACTTC	CASSLGGQTYEQYF
TRBV7-2	TRBD2	TRBJ2-1	-	TGTGCCAGCAGCCATCCCCCGACTAGCGGGAGAGGATACAATGAGCAGTTCTTC	CASSHPPTSGRGYNEQFF
TRBV11-2	TRBD2	TRBJ2-3	-	TGTGCCAGCAGCGGGGGACTAGCGGGAAACATAGATCCGCAGTATTTT	CASSGGLAGNIDPQYF
TRBV19	TRBD1	TRBJ2-7	-	TGTGCCAGAAGTATAGAAGGGACAGCCTCCTACGAGCAGTACTTC	CARSIEGTASYEQYF
TRBV12-3/TRBV12-4	TRBD2	TRBJ2-7	once	TGTGCCAGCAGTTTTGCGGGAGGCATCGAGCAGTACTTC	CASSFAGGIEQYF
TRBV7-6	-	TRBJ1-2	-	TGTGCCAGCGGCTTTTCCGAAACCAACTATGGCTACACCTTC	CASGFSETNYGYTF
TRBV7-9	-	TRBJ2-5	many	TGTGCCAGCAGCACGGAGGGGTACCAAGAGACCCAGTACTTC	CASSTEGYQETQYF
TRBV5-4	-	TRBJ1-2	-	TGTGCCAGCAGCTTGGAGAGGGGCGCTGGGGGCTACACCTTC	CASSLERGAGGYTF
TRBV24-1	TRBD2	TRBJ2-1	-	TGTGCCACCAGTGATGTGAGGAATGATGGGACTAGCGGGAGATCCAACAATGAGCAGTTCTTC	CATSDVRNDGTSGRSNNEQFF
TRBV6-6	-	TRBJ1-1	many	TGTGCCAGCAGCCCCGGACAGCAGAACACTGAAGCTTTCTTT	CASSPGQQNTEAFF
TRBV6-5	-	TRBJ2-7	few	TGTGCCAGCAGTTACGAGGCAGGCCTTTTCCACGAGCAGTACTTC	CASSYEAGLFHEQYF
TRBV29-1	-	TRBJ2-1	-	TGCAGCGTTGAAGCCCCAGGGCAGGGTTACAATGAGCAGTTCTTC	CSVEAPGQGYNEQFF
TRBV18	TRBD1	TRBJ2-1	-	TGTGCCAGCTCACCACCCCGGGACAGCTACAATGAGCAGTTCTTC	CASSPPRDSYNEQFF
TRBV28	-	TRBJ1-1	few	TGTGCCAGCAGTTACCCCCCCGACGGAAACACTGAAGCTTTCTTT	CASSYPPDGNTEAFF
TRBV11-2	-	TRBJ2-7	many	TGTGCCAGCAGCCACGTAAGGAGGTACGAGCAGTACTTC	CASSHVRRYEQYF
TRBV27	-	TRBJ2-7	few	TGTGCCACCACCGGGACTCGGCCCTACGAGCAGTACTTC	CATTGTRPYEQYF
TRBV10-2	-	TRBJ1-6	-	TGCGCCAGTACACCAGACTCCTATAATTCACCCCTCCACTTT	CASTPDSYNSPLHF
TRBV20-1	-	TRBJ2-7	-	TGCAGTGCTAGGGACACCACCTACGAGCAGAACTTC	CSARDTTYEQNF
TRBV18	-	TRBJ2-3	-	TGTGCCAGCTCACGCAGTGTGTGGAAAGAACAAGACCCGAGCACAGATACGCAGTATTTT	CASSRSVWKEQDPSTDTQYF
TRBV3-1	-	TRBJ2-5	many	TGTGCCAGCAGCCAAGATTTCCCGACCCAGTACTTC	CASSQDFPTQYF
TRBV14	-	TRBJ2-1	few	TGTGCCAGCAGCCAAGCTAGCCACAATGAGCAGTTCTTC	CASSQASHNEQFF